This T cell receptor beta chain was recorded in a study of regulatory T cells in long-lasting Graves disease. Study observations and caveats: Because few samples were included, accuracy may have been lower.

Building the TCR beta libraries relied on iRepertoire HTBI primers, and CDR3 regions underwent Arm-PCR. TCRdb re-analysed the multiplex PCR reads in MiXCR, keeping a single row per CDR3 protein. The table includes around 450,000 distinct CDR3 sequences, around 14% detected once. Germline assignment: CDR1 SGHRS and CDR2 YFSETQ. Trimming cost V 4 bases and J 4 bases, with 15 bases left between them. The CDR3 is 14 residues long. The sample holds many counts of this clonotype. Its antigen is unknown. As to time point: newly diagnosed GD, antithyroid drugs for less than 3 months. Scientists built the TCR library using RNA that was extracted from PBMCs. This same sample was also taken into another study, of T cells in Graves' hyperthyroidism and ophthalmopathy.

This receptor was obtained from a woman in her 30s with Graves disease. This chain joins TRBV5-1 and TRBJ2-7; D is undetermined. Specimen: peripheral blood mononuclear cells (PBMCs), collected at new diagnosis, from a patient treated with antithyroid drugs. CDR3 in DNA: TGCGCCAGCAGCCCCGGATCCTGGGGTTACGAGCAGTACTTC. Translating it yields CASSPGSWGYEQYF.